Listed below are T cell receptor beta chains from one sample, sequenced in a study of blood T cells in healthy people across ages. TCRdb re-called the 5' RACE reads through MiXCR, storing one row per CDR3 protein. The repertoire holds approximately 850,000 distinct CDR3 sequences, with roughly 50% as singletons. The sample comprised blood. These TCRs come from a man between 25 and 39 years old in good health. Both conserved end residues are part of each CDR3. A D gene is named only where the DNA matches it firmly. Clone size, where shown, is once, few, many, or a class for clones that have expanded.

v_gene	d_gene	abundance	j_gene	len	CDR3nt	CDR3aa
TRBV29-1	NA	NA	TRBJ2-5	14	TGCAGCGTTGGAACAGGAACTTCGTTAAATGAGCAGTACTTC	CSVGTGTSLNEQYF
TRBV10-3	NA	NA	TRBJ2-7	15	TGTGCCATCAGTGAGTCGCAACAGGGAGGTTACGAGCAGTACTTC	CAISESQQGGYEQYF
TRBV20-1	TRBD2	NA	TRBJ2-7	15	TGCAGTGCTAGAGATCAGGACGGGAGGGCCTACGAGCAGTACTTC	CSARDQDGRAYEQYF
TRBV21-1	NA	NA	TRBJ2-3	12	TGTGCCAGCATCCTAGCCTCAGATACGCAGTATTTT	CASILASDTQYF
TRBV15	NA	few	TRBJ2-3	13	TGTGCCACCAGCAGAGTTCACCGAGATACGCAGTATTTT	CATSRVHRDTQYF
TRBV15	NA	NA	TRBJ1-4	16	TGTGCCACCAGCAGAATCGCCGAGGCGGGCCGTGAAAAACTGTTTTTT	CATSRIAEAGREKLFF
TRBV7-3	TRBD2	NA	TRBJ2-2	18	TGTGCCAGCAGCCCCTGGGCCCCGACTAGCGGGAACACCGGGGAGCTGTTTTTT	CASSPWAPTSGNTGELFF
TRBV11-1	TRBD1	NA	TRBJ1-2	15	TGTGCCAGCAGCGCACAGGGGGCGCAAGGCTATGGCTACACCTTC	CASSAQGAQGYGYTF
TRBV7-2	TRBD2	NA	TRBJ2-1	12	TGTGCCAGCAGTCGTAGCGGGTATACGAAGTTCTTC	CASSRSGYTKFF
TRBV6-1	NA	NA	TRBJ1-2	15	TGTGCCAGCCGCTTGGGCGCGGGGAGTGCTTATGGCCACACCTTC	CASRLGAGSAYGHTF
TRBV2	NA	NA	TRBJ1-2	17	TGTGCCAGCAATAAGCGGGGCCCTAGGGTTTTGTCGGATGGCTACACCTTC	CASNKRGPRVLSDGYTF
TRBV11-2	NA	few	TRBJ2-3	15	TGTGCCAGCAGTCAACTAGTGGTTTCAACAGATACGCAGTATTTT	CASSQLVVSTDTQYF
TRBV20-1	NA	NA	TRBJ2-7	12	TGCAGTGCTAGAGATAGGTTCCACGAGCAGTACTTC	CSARDRFHEQYF
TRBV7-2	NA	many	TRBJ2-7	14	TGTGCCAGCAGCTTAATTTCGGGTGTTTACGAGCAGTACTTC	CASSLISGVYEQYF
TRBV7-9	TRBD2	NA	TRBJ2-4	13	TGTGCCAGCAGCGTGGGAGGGGAACACATTCAGTACTTC	CASSVGGEHIQYF
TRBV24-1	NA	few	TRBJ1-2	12	TGTGCCACCAGTGGCAAAAGTGGGGGCTACACCTTC	CATSGKSGGYTF
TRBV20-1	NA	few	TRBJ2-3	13	TGCAGTGCTAGAGATACTACCTCAGGGACGCAGTATTTT	CSARDTTSGTQYF
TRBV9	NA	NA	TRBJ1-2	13	TGTGCCAGCAGCGCTGGAGGGTTGGGAGGCTACACCTTC	CASSAGGLGGYTF
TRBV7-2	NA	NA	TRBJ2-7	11	TGTGCCAGCAGATCTAGTAACGAGCAGTACTTC	CASRSSNEQYF
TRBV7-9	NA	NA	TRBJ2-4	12	TGTGCCAGCAGCTTAGGGGTTGGGCGGTCGTACTTC	CASSLGVGRSYF
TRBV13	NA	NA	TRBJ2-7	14	TGTGCCAGCAGCTTTGGTAAACAGCTCTACGAGCAGTACTTC	CASSFGKQLYEQYF
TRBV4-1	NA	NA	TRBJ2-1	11	TGCGCCAGCAGCCAAGGGGCTAGTCCGTTCTTC	CASSQGASPFF
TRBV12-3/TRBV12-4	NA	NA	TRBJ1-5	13	TGTGCCAGCAGTTTGGGGGAGGGTCAGCCCCAGCATTTT	CASSLGEGQPQHF